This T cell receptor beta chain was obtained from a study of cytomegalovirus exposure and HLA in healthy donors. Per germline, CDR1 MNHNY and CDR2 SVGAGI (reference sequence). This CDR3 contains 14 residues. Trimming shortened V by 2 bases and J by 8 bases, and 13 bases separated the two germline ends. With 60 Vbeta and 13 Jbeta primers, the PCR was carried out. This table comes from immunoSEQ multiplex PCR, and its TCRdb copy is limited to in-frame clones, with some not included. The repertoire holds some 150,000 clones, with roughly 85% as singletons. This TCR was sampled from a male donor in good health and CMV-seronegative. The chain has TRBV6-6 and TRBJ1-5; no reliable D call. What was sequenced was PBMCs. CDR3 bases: TGTGCCAGCAGTTACACCGGTACGGTTGAGCCCCAGCATTTT. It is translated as CASSYTGTVEPQHF.